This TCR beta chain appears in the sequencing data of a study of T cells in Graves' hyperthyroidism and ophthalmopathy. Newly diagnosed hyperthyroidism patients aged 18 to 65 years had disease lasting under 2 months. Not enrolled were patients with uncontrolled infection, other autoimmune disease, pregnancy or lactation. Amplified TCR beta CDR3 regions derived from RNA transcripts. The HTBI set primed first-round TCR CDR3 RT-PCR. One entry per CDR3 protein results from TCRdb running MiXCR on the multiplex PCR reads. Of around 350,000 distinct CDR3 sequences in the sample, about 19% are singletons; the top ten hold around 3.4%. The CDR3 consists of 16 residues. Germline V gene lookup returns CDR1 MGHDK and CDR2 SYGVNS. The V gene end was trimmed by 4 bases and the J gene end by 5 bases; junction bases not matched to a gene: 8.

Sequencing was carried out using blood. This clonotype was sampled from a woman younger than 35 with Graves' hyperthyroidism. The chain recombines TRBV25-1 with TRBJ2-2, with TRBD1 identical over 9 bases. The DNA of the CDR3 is TGTGCCAGCAGTGGTCCCGGACAGGGGCAAACCGGGGAGCTGTTTTTT. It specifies CASSGPGQGQTGELFF.